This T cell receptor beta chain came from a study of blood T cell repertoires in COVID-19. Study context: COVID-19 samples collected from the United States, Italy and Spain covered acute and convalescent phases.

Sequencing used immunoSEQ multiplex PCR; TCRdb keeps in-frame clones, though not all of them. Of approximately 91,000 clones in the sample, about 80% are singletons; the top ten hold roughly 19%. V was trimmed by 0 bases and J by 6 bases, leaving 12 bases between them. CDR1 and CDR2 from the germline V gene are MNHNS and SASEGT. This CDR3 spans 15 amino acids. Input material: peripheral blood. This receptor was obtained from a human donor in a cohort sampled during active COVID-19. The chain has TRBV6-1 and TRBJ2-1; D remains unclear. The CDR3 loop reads CASSEATRMFNEQFF. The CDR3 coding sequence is TGTGCCAGCAGTGAAGCCACGAGGATGTTCAATGAGCAGTTCTTC.